The 18 T cell receptor beta chains presented below share a single source sample, sequenced in a study of OX40 agonist ivuxolimab in advanced cancers. Sequencing was performed with immunoSEQ multiplex PCR; in TCRdb, only in-frame clones are kept and a portion is missing. The table shows 26,000 or so clones, with 70% to 90% occurring only once. The source material was CD4+ or CD8+ T cells sorted from blood, sampled in a trial of the OX40 agonist ivuxolimab. The source of these receptors is an adult with an advanced solid tumor such as melanoma, head and neck, liver or kidney cancer.

CDR3: CASSLGQGETQYF. For the CDR3, the DNA is TGTGCCAGCAGCTTAGGGCAGGGTGAGACCCAGTACTTC. The chain couples TRBV11-3 to TRBJ2-5; the D gene is possibly TRBD1 (5 bases). The CDR3 sequence is 13 residues long. Germline lookup yields CDR1 SGHNT and CDR2 YENEEA. Trimming left V 1 base short and J 5 bases short, with 8 bases between.

This clone has just one count. The chain combines TRBV29-1 with TRBJ2-5; tentatively, D is TRBD1 (5 bases). Germline V lookup: CDR1 SQVTM, CDR2 ANQGSEA. V was pared by 0 bases and J by 0 bases, with 20 bases between. CDR3 length: 18 residues. CDR3 sequence: CSVEDRNVPNRYQETQYF. The CDR3 DNA reads TGCAGCGTTGAAGATCGGAATGTGCCAAACAGGTACCAAGAGACCCAGTACTTC.

The rearrangement links TRBV6-5 to TRBJ2-5; possibly TRBD2 for D (5 bases). CDR1 and CDR2 from the germline V gene are MNHEY and SVGAGI. The ends were cut back, 0 bases at V and 9 bases at J, with 17 bases in the middle. The CDR3 covers 15 residues. CDR3 DNA sequence: TGTGCCAGCAGTTACTCGCCTGATGGGTCGGAGGCCCAGTACTTC. It translates to CASSYSPDGSEAQYF.

The chain carries TRBV19 and TRBJ2-1; D is unresolved. Trimming pared 5 bases from V and 5 bases from J, leaving 10 bases between. This CDR3 has 13 residues. Germline V gene lookup returns CDR1 LNHDA and CDR2 SQIVND (reference sequence). CDR3 nucleotides: TGTGCCAGTAGTCTGCTCATTCACAATGAGCAGTTCTTC. Translating gives CASSLLIHNEQFF.

The chain is built from TRBV27 and TRBJ1-5; D gene unclear. The CDR3 consists of 15 residues. Germline assignment: CDR1 MNHEY and CDR2 SMNVEV (reference sequence). The germline V and J ends were trimmed by 6 bases and 0 bases, with 12 bases remaining between them. Written as DNA, the CDR3 is TGTGCCAGCAGAGAAAGGGAGTATAGCAATCAGCCCCAGCATTTT. This translates into CASREREYSNQPQHF.

This clone was detected once. This sequence joins TRBV5-1 and TRBJ2-7; D is unresolved. V shed 4 bases and J shed 1 base, with 6 bases lying between them. CDR3 length: 12 amino acids. CDR1 and CDR2 from the germline V gene are SGHRS and YFSETQ. The CDR3 DNA sequence: TGCGCCAGCAGCCCGCCTTCCTACGAGCAGTACTTC. The encoded protein is CASSPPSYEQYF. Supplemented by reference TRBV5-1 and TRBJ2-7, the full variable domain reads KAGVTQTPRYLIKTRGQQVTLSCSPISGHRSVSWYQQTPGQGLQFLFEYFSETQRNKGNFPGRFSGRQFSNSRSEMNVSTLELGDSALYLCASSPPSYEQYFGPGTRLTVT.

The chain is built from TRBV1 and TRBJ1-1; the DNA was not compared with TRBD1, the D call given in the table. TRBV1 is a known pseudogene. The CDR3 loop spans 16 amino acids. CDR3 DNA: TGCACCAGCAGCCAAGACCCCAGGGGGAGGAATCCTGAAGCTTTCTTT. It codes for CTSSQDPRGRNPEAFF.

The V call is TRBV5-1, the J call TRBJ2-3; TRBD2 matches at 8 bases. From germline, CDR1 is SGHRS and CDR2 YFSETQ. The CDR3 runs 15 residues. The trim removed 4 bases at V and 5 bases at J, leaving 9 bases unmatched. The DNA of the CDR3 is TGCGCCAGCAGCGAGGGACTAGTAAGAGAAGATACGCAGTATTTT. It yields the protein CASSEGLVREDTQYF.

The rearrangement joins TRBV7-8 to TRBJ2-2, with 8 bases fitting TRBD2. Per germline, CDR1 SGHVS and CDR2 FQNEAQ. This CDR3 is 15 amino acids long. V shed 8 bases and J 5 bases; nucleotides not matched to a gene: 10. This CDR3 reads CASESGRGETGELFF. The CDR3 nucleotides read TGTGCCAGCGAATCCGGGCGGGGGGAGACCGGGGAGCTGTTTTTT.

This CDR3 reads CASSPDSPYEQYF. The CDR3 coding sequence is TGTGCCAGCAGCCCCGACTCCCCTTACGAGCAGTACTTC. The chain combines TRBV9 with TRBJ2-7; D is ambiguous. The CDR3 runs 13 residues. Germline loops: CDR1 SGDLS, CDR2 YYNGEE. V was trimmed by 4 bases and J by 4 bases, leaving 12 bases between them. Supplemented by reference TRBV9 and TRBJ2-7, the full variable domain reads DSGVTQTPKHLITATGQRVTLRCSPRSGDLSVYWYQQSLDQGLQFLIQYYNGEERAKGNILERFSAQQFPDLHSELNLSSLELGDSALYFCASSPDSPYEQYFGPGTRLTVT.

The chain has TRBV7-9 and TRBJ2-2; TRBD2 agrees at 7 bases. V shed 5 bases, J shed 7 bases, and the junction held 13 bases outside the gene matches. The CDR3 has 16 residues. Germline loops: CDR1 SEHNR, CDR2 FQNEAQ (reference sequence). CDR3 DNA sequence: TGTGCCAGCAGCCCCTCATCCGGGAGGAGTAGCGGGGAGCTGTTTTTT. Translating gives CASSPSSGRSSGELFF.

The CDR3 bases are TGTGCCAGCAGCCCCCGACGGGCCTCCTACGAGCAGTACTTC. It specifies CASSPRRASYEQYF. This chain joins TRBV27 and TRBJ2-7; D gene unclear. The CDR3 runs 14 residues. Germline V CDR1 and CDR2: MNHEY, SMNVEV (reference sequence). With 6 bases removed from V and 0 bases from J, the gap between germline ends came to 12 bases.

CDR3: CASSPGHFQETQYF. CDR3 DNA: TGTGCCAGCAGCCCGGGACACTTCCAAGAGACCCAGTACTTC. The chain is built from TRBV14 and TRBJ2-5; the D gene is possibly TRBD1 (6 bases). Germline V gene data show CDR1 as SGHDN and CDR2 as FVKESK. V was shortened by 4 bases and J by 1 base, with 10 bases between the two germline ends. The CDR3 loop spans 14 amino acids.

The rearrangement links TRBV4-3 to TRBJ2-1; D remains ambiguous. Germline CDR1 LGHNA, CDR2 YSLEER. The length of the CDR3 is 14 residues. V lost 0 bases, J lost 5 bases, and 8 bases lay in between. CDR3 protein: CASSQDNRNNEQFF. The CDR3 DNA follows: TGCGCCAGCAGCCAAGACAACAGAAACAATGAGCAGTTCTTC.

This chain uses TRBV10-1 with TRBJ2-7; D is perhaps TRBD1 (7 bases). The CDR3 has 14 residues. V lost 7 bases and J lost 2, with 15 bases in between. Germline loops: CDR1 WNHNN, CDR2 SYGVQD (reference sequence). The CDR3 DNA is TGCGCCAGCACCCCTGACAGGGAGGCCTACGAGCAGTACTTC. As protein: CASTPDREAYEQYF.

The V call is TRBV4-1, the J call TRBJ1-1; no firm D call. Per germline, CDR1 MGHRA and CDR2 YSYEKL. The CDR3 extends over 16 amino acids. V was shortened by 1 base and J by 0 bases, with 12 bases between the two germline ends. The CDR3 DNA reads as TGCGCCAGCAGCCAAGGGGTTGGGCTACTGAACACTGAAGCTTTCTTT. It encodes CASSQGVGLLNTEAFF.

The J gene is TRBJ2-1, the V gene TRBV19; the match to TRBD2 covers 10 bases. The germline V gene has CDR1 LNHDA and CDR2 SQIVND (reference sequence). The trim removed 5 bases at V and 4 bases at J, leaving 5 bases unmatched. The CDR3 runs 15 residues. CDR3 nucleotide sequence: TGTGCCAGTAGTGTAGCGGGGGGACTATACAATGAGCAGTTCTTC. It translates to CASSVAGGLYNEQFF.

This CDR3 is CASSQAPGGNTYEQYF. CDR3 in DNA: TGCGCCAGCAGCCAAGCCCCAGGGGGCAACACCTACGAGCAGTACTTC. This rearrangement joins TRBV4-1 to TRBJ2-7, with 8 positions matching TRBD1. V shed 1 base and J 2 bases; nucleotides not matched to a gene: 7. The CDR3 consists of 16 residues. Germline V gene lookup returns CDR1 MGHRA and CDR2 YSYEKL.